Below, one T cell receptor (beta chain) is given with its context. UMIs and a universal primer site were added when TCR cDNA was made by 5'RACE template switching. One entry per CDR3 protein, called by TCRdb with MiXCR from the 5' RACE reads. Among 90,000 to 150,000 distinct CDR3 sequences listed, 7.2% were seen once. Trimming cost V 0 bases and J 0 bases, with 6 bases left between them. Per germline, CDR1 LGHNA and CDR2 YNFKEQ. The CDR3 contains 16 residues. The data originate from a study of T cells after yellow fever vaccination. Study overall: Researchers used SMART-Seq v4 Ultra Low Input to prepare fractions that had low cell numbers.

The clonotype comes from a man between 18 and 35 years old who received the YFV17D yellow fever vaccine. This chain uses TRBV4-2 with TRBJ2-6; D is undetermined. Sample: CD4+ T cells sorted from PBMCs, taken 35 to 50 days after the first yellow fever vaccination. CDR3 region: CASSQEWGSGANVLTF. The CDR3 DNA sequence: TGTGCCAGCAGCCAAGAATGGGGCTCTGGGGCCAACGTCCTGACTTTC.